This TCR beta chain was captured in a study of somatic mutations in cytotoxic T cells in rheumatoid arthritis. Whole-study results and caveats: CD8+ T-cell clonality did not differ significantly between rheumatoid arthritis patients and age-matched healthy controls.

Study processing details: Published virus-specific TCRB sequences found rare matches among patient CD8+ clones larger than 1%. TCRdb's copy holds only in-frame clones and misses some; the assay was immunoSEQ multiplex PCR. That table gives V, J and clone size, and the DNA gave D and trimming. The sample lists over 15,000 clones, 80% to 90% occurring once. With 6 bases removed from V and 5 bases from J, the gap between germline ends came to 22 bases. The CDR3 sequence is 16 residues long. CDR1 is MNHNY and CDR2 is SVGAGI in the germline V gene (reference sequence). Comment on this clone: Antigen unknown.

J is TRBJ2-5 and V is TRBV6-6, with D maybe TRBD2 (5 bases). The specimen was CD8+ T cells sorted from blood. This TCR was recovered from an adult with rheumatoid arthritis. The CDR3 reads CASSRFSKLEYETQYF. CDR3 nucleotide sequence: TGTGCCAGCAGCCGATTCTCCAAACTAGAATATGAGACCCAGTACTTC.